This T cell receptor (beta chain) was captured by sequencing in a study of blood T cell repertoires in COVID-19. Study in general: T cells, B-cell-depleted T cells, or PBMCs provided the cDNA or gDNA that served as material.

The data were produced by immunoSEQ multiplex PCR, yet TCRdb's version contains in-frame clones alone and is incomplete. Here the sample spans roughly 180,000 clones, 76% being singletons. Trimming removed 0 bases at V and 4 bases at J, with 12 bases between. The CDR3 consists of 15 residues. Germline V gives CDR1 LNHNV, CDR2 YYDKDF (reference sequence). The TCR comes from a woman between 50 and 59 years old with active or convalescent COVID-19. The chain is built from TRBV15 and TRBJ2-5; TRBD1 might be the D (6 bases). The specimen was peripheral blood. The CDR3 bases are TGTGCCACCAGCAGAGATTACAGGGTCGGAGAGACCCAGTACTTC. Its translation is CATSRDYRVGETQYF.